These 12 T cell receptor beta chains were all obtained from the same sample, sequenced in a study of early T cells in non-severe SARS-CoV-2 infection. Each CDR3 protein gets one entry after TCRdb re-called the 5' RACE reads with MiXCR. This sample carries tens of thousands of distinct CDR3 sequences, approximately 10% of them seen once, and the ten largest clones take around 12%. Sequences were obtained from whole blood. Receptors were obtained from an adult who was a healthcare worker with PCR-confirmed SARS-CoV-2 infection or an uninfected control (not recorded which).

This clonotype was counted many times. The chain is built from TRBV5-5 and TRBJ1-5; no definite D call. The CDR3 runs to 16 residues. Germline values: CDR1 SGHKS, CDR2 YYEKEE (reference sequence). Trimming took off 0 bases at V and 5 bases at J, with 15 bases between the two ends. CDR3 DNA sequence: TGTGCCAGCAGCTTGGTTCCCTTGGCGAAGGATCAGCCCCAGCATTTT. Translated, it gives CASSLVPLAKDQPQHF.

This clonotype was observed at least ten times. The V and J genes are TRBV7-3 and TRBJ1-1, with 8 bases lining up with TRBD1. J was trimmed by 1 base and V by 6 bases; bases with no gene match: 13. CDR3 length: 17 amino acids. Germline loops: CDR1 SGHTA, CDR2 FQGTGA. The CDR3 bases are TGTGCCAGCAGTCAAAAGGGTCGGGGGACAGGGAACACTGAAGCTTTCTTT. This sequence encodes CASSQKGRGTGNTEAFF.

With regard to this clonotype: A junction end diverges from the germline sequence, so it may reflect a read error. V gene TRBV6-1 combines with J gene TRBJ1-4; TRBD1 matches at 7 bases. The germline V gene has CDR1 MNHNS and CDR2 SASEGT. The CDR3 loop spans 18 amino acids. CDR3 residues: CASCEGGTAVIYNEKLFF. DNA of the CDR3: TGTGCCAGCTGTGAAGGTGGGACAGCTGTTATCTATAATGAAAAACTGTTTTTT.

This clonotype appeared many times. CDR3 in amino acids: CSARFGGRGGELFF. The CDR3 region has the DNA TGCAGTGCTAGATTTGGGGGGCGCGGCGGGGAGCTGTTTTTT. The chain is built from TRBV20-1 and TRBJ2-2; D might be TRBD1 or TRBD2, each matching 6 bases. Germline assignment: CDR1 DFQATT and CDR2 SNEGSKA (reference sequence). The CDR3 contains 14 residues. The V end lost 2 bases, the J end lost 7 bases, and 14 bases lay between the germline ends.

The chain's CDR3 is CASRRSGSRYEQYF. For the CDR3, the DNA is TGTGCCAGCAGGCGCTCTGGATCGCGCTACGAGCAGTACTTC. The chain is built from TRBV3-1 and TRBJ2-7; no clear D gene. The CDR3 covers 14 residues. Trimming cost V 6 bases and J 3 bases, with 15 bases left between them. Germline V gene lookup returns CDR1 LGHDT and CDR2 YNNKEL (reference sequence).

This clonotype was detected ten times or more. The chain has TRBV7-9 and TRBJ1-5; tentative D call: TRBD1 (5 bases). CDR1 is SEHNR and CDR2 is FQNEAQ in the germline V gene (reference sequence). This CDR3 has 17 amino acids. Trimming cost V 1 base and J 0 bases, with 13 bases left between them. The CDR3: CASSLGVGGTSNQPQHF. For the CDR3, the DNA is TGTGCCAGCAGCTTAGGCGTCGGAGGGACTAGCAATCAGCCCCAGCATTTT.

The CDR3 DNA reads as TGTGCCAGCAGTGAAAGGACAGGGACAGATACGCAGTATTTT. Amino acid sequence: CASSERTGTDTQYF. The rearrangement joins TRBV2 to TRBJ2-3; 8 nucleotides agree with TRBD1. In germline, CDR1 is SNHLY, CDR2 FYNNEI. The CDR3 loop spans 14 amino acids. With 2 bases clipped from V and 3 bases from J, the junction kept 1 base outside the gene matches.

In this sample, this clonotype turned up many times. The chain couples TRBV15 to TRBJ2-7; D uncertain. The V gene lost 0 bases and the J gene lost 3 bases, with 9 bases spanning the gap. The CDR3 is 14 residues long. Germline CDR1 and CDR2: LNHNV and YYDKDF (reference sequence). CDR3: CATSRDLNNYEQYF. The CDR3 region has the DNA TGTGCCACCAGCAGAGATCTAAACAACTACGAGCAGTACTTC.

V is TRBV29-1 and J is TRBJ2-3; TRBD2 aligns across 15 bases. Looked up from germline, CDR1 is SQVTM and CDR2 is ANQGSEA. Trimming took 4 bases from V and 0 from J; bases not matched to a gene: 8. This CDR3 contains 18 residues. This CDR3 reads CSVAGAGLAGGSTDTQYF. CDR3 bases: TGCAGCGTTGCTGGAGCGGGACTAGCGGGGGGTAGCACAGATACGCAGTATTTT.

This clonotype was counted only a few times. V usage is TRBV28 and J usage is TRBJ2-3; D is uncertain. Trimming took 4 bases from V and 0 from J, leaving 17 bases between them. The V gene's germline CDR1 is MDHEN and CDR2 SYDVKM. The CDR3 length is 17 residues. In DNA, the CDR3 is TGTGCCAGCAGTTCCCCTCAAAGAGCCTCTAGCACAGATACGCAGTATTTT. Its protein product is CASSSPQRASSTDTQYF.

The genes are TRBV28 and TRBJ2-6; 9 nucleotides match TRBD1. The trim removed 8 bases at V and 3 bases at J, leaving 11 bases unmatched. CDR1 MDHEN and CDR2 SYDVKM come from the germline V gene. There are 17 residues in the CDR3. The CDR3 region is CASGAPGQGIGANVLTF. CDR3 nucleotide sequence: TGTGCCAGCGGTGCCCCGGGACAGGGCATTGGGGCCAACGTCCTGACTTTC.

The genes are TRBV18 and TRBJ2-5; a weak D match, TRBD2 (5 bases). Trimming took 3 bases from V and 1 from J, leaving 18 bases between them. The germline gives CDR1 KGHSH, CDR2 LQKENI. The CDR3 totals 17 residues. The CDR3 loop is CASSPRLTDYSQETQYF. The CDR3 bases are TGTGCCAGCTCACCCCGGTTGACCGACTACAGCCAAGAGACCCAGTACTTC.